The rows below give T cell receptor beta chains drawn from one sample of a study of vaccination and CD4 T cells after COVID-19. These TCRs are of unknown antigen specificity. Each CDR3 protein is one row after TCRdb ran MiXCR on the PCR reads. The repertoire includes fewer than 8,000 distinct CDR3 sequences, less than 60% of them detected once, and 30% to 35% sits in the top ten. What was sequenced was CD4+ T cells from blood, cultured in vitro. The receptors were sampled from a human donor who had recovered from COVID-19. Each CDR3 is given with its conserved first and last residue. The order of the fields is V gene, D gene, clone size, J gene, CDR3 protein, CDR3 DNA. A D gene is named only where the DNA matches it firmly. Some rows mark clone size as missing; the rest say once, few, many or name a class of expanded clone.

V gene: TRBV20-1
D gene: .
clone size: .
J gene: TRBJ1-2
CDR3 protein: CSARGSGGYTF
CDR3 DNA: TGCAGTGCGCGCGGTTCGGGAGGCTACACCTTC

V gene: TRBV20-1
D gene: .
clone size: few
J gene: TRBJ1-2
CDR3 protein: CSARSGPANYGYTF
CDR3 DNA: TGCAGTGCTAGATCCGGCCCAGCTAACTATGGCTACACCTTC

V gene: TRBV7-2
D gene: .
clone size: few
J gene: TRBJ2-7
CDR3 protein: CASSRSTGTREQYF
CDR3 DNA: TGTGCCAGCAGCCGATCGACAGGGACTCGGGAGCAGTACTTC

V gene: TRBV4-1
D gene: .
clone size: .
J gene: TRBJ1-1
CDR3 protein: CASSQDGVKVFF
CDR3 DNA: TGCGCCAGCAGCCAAGACGGGGTGAAGGTCTTCTTT

V gene: TRBV6-1
D gene: TRBD2
clone size: .
J gene: TRBJ2-3
CDR3 protein: CASRKSGGGDTQYF
CDR3 DNA: TGTGCCAGCAGAAAAAGCGGGGGAGGTGATACGCAGTATTTT

V gene: TRBV7-2
D gene: .
clone size: .
J gene: TRBJ2-7
CDR3 protein: CASSFSSQNYEQYF
CDR3 DNA: TGTGCCAGCAGTTTTAGCTCCCAGAATTACGAGCAGTACTTC

V gene: TRBV7-2
D gene: .
clone size: .
J gene: TRBJ2-2
CDR3 protein: CASSLDRGPGELFF
CDR3 DNA: TGTGCCAGCAGCTTAGATAGGGGCCCCGGGGAGCTGTTTTTT

V gene: TRBV6-1
D gene: .
clone size: .
J gene: TRBJ1-5
CDR3 protein: CASNAQYSNQPQHF
CDR3 DNA: TGTGCCAGCAATGCCCAGTATAGCAATCAGCCCCAGCATTTT

V gene: TRBV6-2/TRBV6-3
D gene: TRBD2
clone size: .
J gene: TRBJ2-3
CDR3 protein: CASRQAGGPSDTQYF
CDR3 DNA: TGTGCCAGCAGACAAGCGGGAGGGCCTTCCGATACGCAGTATTTT

V gene: TRBV6-4
D gene: TRBD1
clone size: .
J gene: TRBJ2-7
CDR3 protein: CASTVGQVSYEQYF
CDR3 DNA: TGTGCCAGCACTGTAGGACAGGTCTCCTACGAGCAGTACTTC

V gene: TRBV19
D gene: TRBD1
clone size: few
J gene: TRBJ1-2
CDR3 protein: CASSPRGTGVSTF
CDR3 DNA: TGTGCCAGTAGTCCCCGCGGGACAGGGGTGAGCACCTTC

V gene: TRBV2
D gene: TRBD1
clone size: .
J gene: TRBJ1-6
CDR3 protein: CASSGDRDLGPLHF
CDR3 DNA: TGTGCCAGCAGTGGGGACAGGGACTTGGGACCCCTCCACTTT

V gene: TRBV20-1
D gene: TRBD1
clone size: .
J gene: TRBJ2-7
CDR3 protein: CSAPQPETGVYEQYF
CDR3 DNA: TGCAGTGCCCCTCAGCCCGAGACAGGGGTATACGAGCAGTACTTC

V gene: TRBV7-2
D gene: .
clone size: .
J gene: TRBJ1-2
CDR3 protein: CASNPQLANYGYTF
CDR3 DNA: TGTGCCAGCAACCCTCAATTAGCTAACTATGGCTACACCTTC

V gene: TRBV7-2
D gene: .
clone size: few
J gene: TRBJ1-1
CDR3 protein: CASSFGAGVNTEAFF
CDR3 DNA: TGTGCCAGCAGCTTTGGGGCAGGAGTAAACACTGAAGCTTTCTTT

V gene: TRBV7-2
D gene: TRBD2
clone size: once
J gene: TRBJ2-1
CDR3 protein: CASIPGTRGGEQFF
CDR3 DNA: TGTGCCAGCATTCCCGGGACTAGGGGTGGTGAGCAGTTCTTC

V gene: TRBV18
D gene: .
clone size: .
J gene: TRBJ1-6
CDR3 protein: CASFAGTENSPLHF
CDR3 DNA: TGTGCCAGCTTCGCCGGGACTGAGAATTCACCCCTCCACTTT

V gene: TRBV11-3
D gene: TRBD1
clone size: hyperexpanded
J gene: TRBJ2-7
CDR3 protein: CASRHRGSYEQYF
CDR3 DNA: TGTGCCAGCAGACACAGGGGTTCCTACGAGCAGTACTTC

V gene: TRBV6-2/TRBV6-3
D gene: TRBD2
clone size: .
J gene: TRBJ2-7
CDR3 protein: CASSPSGRISYEQYF
CDR3 DNA: TGTGCCAGCAGCCCTAGCGGGAGGATCTCCTACGAGCAGTACTTC

V gene: TRBV5-8
D gene: TRBD1
clone size: .
J gene: TRBJ1-5
CDR3 protein: CASTPWTGGFNQPQHF
CDR3 DNA: TGTGCCAGCACCCCCTGGACAGGGGGGTTCAATCAGCCCCAGCATTTT

V gene: TRBV12-3/TRBV12-4
D gene: .
clone size: .
J gene: TRBJ2-3
CDR3 protein: CASTTRGDTQYF
CDR3 DNA: TGTGCCAGCACCACTCGGGGAGATACGCAGTATTTT

V gene: TRBV2
D gene: .
clone size: .
J gene: TRBJ1-5
CDR3 protein: CASSNPGRGFQPQHF
CDR3 DNA: TGTGCCAGCAGTAACCCAGGGCGGGGGTTTCAGCCCCAGCATTTT

V gene: TRBV30
D gene: TRBD1
clone size: .
J gene: TRBJ2-7
CDR3 protein: CTSGTGGYSYEQYF
CDR3 DNA: TGTACCTCCGGGACAGGGGGTTATTCCTACGAGCAGTACTTC

V gene: TRBV20-1
D gene: .
clone size: .
J gene: TRBJ1-4
CDR3 protein: CSGRSTNEKLFF
CDR3 DNA: TGCAGCGGGCGGTCAACTAATGAAAAACTGTTTTTT

V gene: TRBV12-3/TRBV12-4
D gene: .
clone size: .
J gene: TRBJ2-1
CDR3 protein: CASIIPQGSYNEQFF
CDR3 DNA: TGTGCCAGCATAATACCCCAGGGGTCCTACAATGAGCAGTTCTTC

V gene: TRBV20-1
D gene: .
clone size: .
J gene: TRBJ2-1
CDR3 protein: CSASLAGGHEQFF
CDR3 DNA: TGCAGTGCTAGTTTAGCTGGGGGCCATGAGCAGTTCTTC

V gene: TRBV6-2/TRBV6-3
D gene: .
clone size: few
J gene: TRBJ1-2
CDR3 protein: CASSLHDGRLSYTF
CDR3 DNA: TGTGCCAGCAGTCTACACGACGGAAGACTGAGCTACACCTTC

V gene: TRBV19
D gene: TRBD1
clone size: few
J gene: TRBJ1-2
CDR3 protein: CASSIGTGGGYTF
CDR3 DNA: TGTGCCAGTAGTATTGGGACAGGGGGTGGCTACACCTTC

V gene: TRBV12-3/TRBV12-4
D gene: .
clone size: .
J gene: TRBJ1-1
CDR3 protein: CASRKTRSLNTEAFF
CDR3 DNA: TGTGCCAGCAGGAAGACGAGGTCGCTGAACACTGAAGCTTTCTTT

V gene: TRBV19
D gene: .
clone size: few
J gene: TRBJ1-5
CDR3 protein: CASNRRDSGGQPQHF
CDR3 DNA: TGTGCCAGTAATCGCCGGGACTCCGGGGGACAGCCCCAGCATTTT

V gene: TRBV6-1
D gene: TRBD2
clone size: .
J gene: TRBJ2-3
CDR3 protein: CASSDTAGGPDTQYF
CDR3 DNA: TGTGCCAGCAGTGATACGGCGGGGGGGCCAGATACGCAGTATTTT

V gene: TRBV20-1
D gene: .
clone size: .
J gene: TRBJ2-7
CDR3 protein: CSARDFVVNEQYF
CDR3 DNA: TGCAGTGCTAGAGATTTCGTGGTTAACGAGCAGTACTTC

V gene: TRBV11-3
D gene: .
clone size: .
J gene: TRBJ1-1
CDR3 protein: CASSFSQGRTEAFF
CDR3 DNA: TGTGCCAGCAGCTTTTCGCAGGGCCGCACTGAAGCTTTCTTT

V gene: TRBV7-9
D gene: .
clone size: .
J gene: TRBJ2-3
CDR3 protein: CASSPDGTSTDTQYF
CDR3 DNA: TGTGCCAGCAGCCCGGACGGTACTAGCACAGATACGCAGTATTTT

V gene: TRBV10-3
D gene: .
clone size: few
J gene: TRBJ2-5
CDR3 protein: CAIAAQETQYF
CDR3 DNA: TGTGCCATCGCTGCTCAAGAGACCCAGTACTTC

V gene: TRBV7-2
D gene: .
clone size: .
J gene: TRBJ1-4
CDR3 protein: CASSTERATNEKLFF
CDR3 DNA: TGTGCCAGCAGCACCGAAAGAGCAACTAATGAAAAACTGTTTTTT

V gene: TRBV7-9
D gene: TRBD1
clone size: .
J gene: TRBJ2-7
CDR3 protein: CASSSRRDRDYKQYF
CDR3 DNA: TGTGCCAGCAGCTCACGCCGGGACAGGGACTACAAGCAGTACTTC

V gene: TRBV12-3/TRBV12-4
D gene: .
clone size: .
J gene: TRBJ1-1
CDR3 protein: CASTWGTEAFF
CDR3 DNA: TGTGCCAGCACCTGGGGCACTGAAGCTTTCTTT

V gene: TRBV12-3/TRBV12-4
D gene: .
clone size: .
J gene: TRBJ2-7
CDR3 protein: CASSGTASGEQYF
CDR3 DNA: TGTGCCAGCAGTGGCACAGCGTCGGGCGAGCAGTACTTC

V gene: TRBV7-9
D gene: TRBD1
clone size: .
J gene: TRBJ2-7
CDR3 protein: CASRHGTGAYEQYF
CDR3 DNA: TGTGCCAGCAGGCACGGGACAGGCGCCTACGAGCAGTACTTC

V gene: TRBV5-1
D gene: .
clone size: .
J gene: TRBJ2-5
CDR3 protein: CASSLFGGPGIETQYF
CDR3 DNA: TGCGCCAGCAGCTTATTTGGCGGCCCGGGCATTGAGACCCAGTACTTC